These T cell receptor beta chains were read from a single sample in a study of blood T cell repertoires in COVID-19. Profiling relied on immunoSEQ multiplex PCR, and the TCRdb table lists in-frame clones only, not all of them. The profile shows approximately 190,000 clones, 80% to 95% of them singletons. Source material: peripheral blood. The source of these receptors is a man aged 50 to 59 with acute or convalescent COVID-19. The CDR3 runs from the conserved cysteine through the conserved F or W. The order of the fields is D gene, J gene, V gene, clone size, CDR3 DNA, CDR3 protein. The D gene is left open where the match is weak. For some rows the clone size is stated as once, few or many, or as a class when expanded; others skip it.

TRBD1 | TRBJ2-5 | TRBV19 | - | TGTGCCAGTAGTACCGCGACAGGGTGGGAGACCCAGTACTTC | CASSTATGWETQYF
- | TRBJ1-1 | TRBV7-9 | - | TGTGCCAGCAGCTTAGGGTTAGGTCAGGGTCTCACTGAAGCTTTCTTT | CASSLGLGQGLTEAFF
- | TRBJ1-2 | TRBV10-3 | - | TGTGCCATCAGTGAAGGGGGTTGGAAGGGCTACACCTTC | CAISEGGWKGYTF
TRBD1 | TRBJ1-1 | TRBV9 | - | TGTGCCAGCAGCGAGGGACAGGGGGCCTGGACTGAAGCTTTCTTT | CASSEGQGAWTEAFF
TRBD2 | TRBJ2-1 | TRBV10-3 | few | TGTGCCATCTCCGGTCTAGCGGGGATTAATGAGCAGTTCTTC | CAISGLAGINEQFF
TRBD2 | TRBJ2-2 | TRBV4-3 | - | TGCGCCAGCAGCCAAGATTCGCTAGCGGGGGGGCCCACCGGGGAGCTGTTTTTT | CASSQDSLAGGPTGELFF
TRBD2 | TRBJ2-5 | TRBV25-1 | - | TGTGCCAGCAGTGAGACCCCCATGACTAGCGGGGACGAAGAGACCCAGTACTTC | CASSETPMTSGDEETQYF
- | TRBJ1-1 | TRBV11-3 | - | TGTGCCAGCAGCTTACAGGGGAACACTGAAGCTTTCTTT | CASSLQGNTEAFF
TRBD2 | TRBJ2-1 | TRBV27 | - | TGTGCCAGCAGTTTACTAGCGGGAGGTAGAAATGAGCAGTTCTTC | CASSLLAGGRNEQFF
- | TRBJ2-4 | TRBV3-1/TRBV3-2 | - | TGTGCCAGCAGCCAAGACCGCCTCGCGGGGTACTGGGACATTCAGTACTTC | CASSQDRLAGYWDIQYF
TRBD1 | TRBJ2-2 | TRBV5-8 | - | TGTGCCAGCAGCTACAGGGGAACGAACACCGGGGAGCTGTTTTTT | CASSYRGTNTGELFF
- | TRBJ2-6 | TRBV6-4 | - | TGTGCCAGCGGTACAGGGAACAACGTCCTGACTTTC | CASGTGNNVLTF
- | TRBJ1-2 | TRBV28 | few | TGTGCCAGCATCACTAACTATGGCTACACCTTC | CASITNYGYTF
TRBD2 | TRBJ2-7 | TRBV27 | - | TGTGCCAGCAGTTTATCCGGGGGGGCAGGGTGGCACGAGCAGTACTTC | CASSLSGGAGWHEQYF
TRBD2 | TRBJ2-1 | TRBV4-2 | - | TGTGCCAGCAGCCAAGAGGTCCAGCGGGGACAGCAGTTCTTC | CASSQEVQRGQQFF
- | TRBJ2-2 | TRBV4-1 | - | TGCGCCAGCAGCCAAGGTTTCGTAGCTCCCGCCGGGGAGCTGTTTTTT | CASSQGFVAPAGELFF
TRBD2 | TRBJ2-1 | TRBV10-3 | - | TGTGCCATCAGTGAACTAGCGGGAGACAATGAGCAGTTCTTC | CAISELAGDNEQFF
- | TRBJ1-6 | TRBV5-4 | - | TGTGCCAGCAGCTTGGCCCAGGGACATAGGCCCCTCCACTTT | CASSLAQGHRPLHF
TRBD2 | TRBJ2-5 | TRBV5-5 | - | TGTGCCAGCAGCTTTGGACTAGCGGGAGGGTTGGAGACCCAGTACTTC | CASSFGLAGGLETQYF
TRBD1 | TRBJ1-4 | TRBV5-1 | - | TGCGCCAGCAGCGAACAGGGGGGAGTTGAAAAACTGTTTTTT | CASSEQGGVEKLFF
TRBD1 | TRBJ2-7 | TRBV9 | - | TGTGCCAGCAGCGGACGGGACAGGGGGGCCTACGAGCAGTACTTC | CASSGRDRGAYEQYF
- | TRBJ1-4 | TRBV9 | - | TGTGCCAGCAGCGCGTGGGAGGGGGAAGGTGAAAAACTGTTTTTT | CASSAWEGEGEKLFF
- | TRBJ2-3 | TRBV28 | - | TGTGCCAGCAGTCTTACACCAGACTATACGCAGTATTTT | CASSLTPDYTQYF
TRBD1 | TRBJ1-1 | TRBV7-8 | - | TGTGCCAGCAGCTGGACAGGACACAACCCAAACACTGAAGCTTTCTTT | CASSWTGHNPNTEAFF
- | TRBJ2-7 | TRBV5-4 | - | TGTGCCAGCAGCTCTGCTCCGGGAAGCCTTTCCTACGAGCAGTACTTC | CASSSAPGSLSYEQYF
- | TRBJ1-5 | TRBV28 | - | TGTGCCGGCGGAGGGAGGGGCAATCAGCCCCAGCATTTT | CAGGGRGNQPQHF
- | TRBJ1-5 | TRBV7-2 | - | TGTGCCAGCAGCTTACAGGGCGGACAGAGACAGCCCCAGCATTTT | CASSLQGGQRQPQHF
- | TRBJ1-3 | TRBV6-5 | - | TGTGCCAGCAGTTACTCGCGGCAGAACTCTGGAAACACCATATATTTT | CASSYSRQNSGNTIYF
- | TRBJ2-1 | TRBV18 | - | TGTGCCAGCTCACAGGACACCTTTTACAATGAGCAGTTCTTC | CASSQDTFYNEQFF
- | TRBJ2-5 | TRBV10-3 | - | TGTGCCATCAGTGATACCACGAGGGAAGAGACCCAGTACTTC | CAISDTTREETQYF
- | TRBJ1-4 | TRBV19 | - | TGTGCCAGTAGTATTACACGGGGGGAAAAACTGTTTTTT | CASSITRGEKLFF
- | TRBJ2-1 | TRBV5-1 | - | TGCGCCAGCAGCTACTCCCCGATTACAGGCTCCTTCTCCTACAATGAGCAGTTCTTC | CASSYSPITGSFSYNEQFF
- | TRBJ2-1 | TRBV11-3 | once | TGTGCCAGCAGCTTAGGGCAGGGCGATGAGCAGTTCTTC | CASSLGQGDEQFF
TRBD2 | TRBJ2-1 | TRBV28 | - | TGTGCCAGCAGTCTGGGGACTAGTATCCCGTTCTTC | CASSLGTSIPFF
- | TRBJ1-5 | TRBV19 | - | TGTGCCAGTAGTTACCGGCGGGGGAATCAGCCCCAGCATTTT | CASSYRRGNQPQHF
- | TRBJ2-3 | TRBV4-1 | - | TGCGCCAGCAGCCAAGTGCCGGGGGATACGCAGTATTTT | CASSQVPGDTQYF
- | TRBJ2-1 | TRBV3-1/TRBV3-2 | - | TGTGCCAGCAGCCAAACAAGGACAGCCGATGAGCAGTTCTTC | CASSQTRTADEQFF
- | TRBJ1-6 | TRBV5-1 | - | TGCGCCAGCAGCTTGGGAGCGTCCCGTGATTCACCCCTCCACTTT | CASSLGASRDSPLHF
- | TRBJ1-5 | TRBV7-9 | - | TGTGCCAGCAGCTTAGCAGACAGGCTGCAGCCCCAGCATTTT | CASSLADRLQPQHF
- | TRBJ2-3 | TRBV19 | - | TGTGCCAGTAGAGGGACACATCAACGCTTTTATTTT | CASRGTHQRFYF
TRBD2 | TRBJ2-1 | TRBV3-1/TRBV3-2 | - | TGTGCCAGCAGCCAAGCTACGCGGGGGGGCAGTGAGCAGTTCTTC | CASSQATRGGSEQFF
- | TRBJ2-7 | TRBV7-3 | - | TGTGCCAGCAGCATGGGACTTTCCTACGAGCAGTACTTC | CASSMGLSYEQYF
TRBD1 | TRBJ2-5 | TRBV11-1 | - | TGTGCCAGCACCATTGGGGACAGGGACCAAGAGACCCAGTACTTC | CASTIGDRDQETQYF
- | TRBJ2-7 | TRBV6-6 | - | TGTGCCAGCAGTTACGTCTCTAGCGTTACCTACGAGCAGTACTTC | CASSYVSSVTYEQYF
TRBD2 | TRBJ2-3 | TRBV7-8 | - | TGTGCCAGCAGCCACCCTAGCGGAAACACAGATACGCAGTATTTT | CASSHPSGNTDTQYF
- | TRBJ2-3 | TRBV29-1 | - | TGCAGCGTACCCGACAGGCGCGGCGATACGCAGTATTTT | CSVPDRRGDTQYF
- | TRBJ1-2 | TRBV5-5 | - | TGTGCCAGCAGCCTCATTCTCTCTATTGACTATGGCTACACCTTC | CASSLILSIDYGYTF
- | TRBJ2-7 | TRBV30 | - | TGTGCCTGGAACCCCGCGGGGGCAAGCGGGCAGTACTTC | CAWNPAGASGQYF
- | TRBJ1-1 | TRBV5-1 | - | TGCGCCAGCAGCCAGACACCAGACACTGAAGCTTTCTTT | CASSQTPDTEAFF
TRBD2 | TRBJ2-5 | TRBV7-2 | - | TGTGCCAGCAGCTTAGGGACTAGCGGGGGGTGGGCAGAGACCCAGTACTTC | CASSLGTSGGWAETQYF